This T cell receptor (beta chain) is from a study of blood T cell repertoires in COVID-19 (dated by TCRdb to 2020 to 2022). Regarding the study in general: Samples covering the acute and convalescent phases of COVID-19 were provided by collaborators in the United States, Italy and Spain. The prospective study material was composed of cDNA or gDNA derived from T cells, B-cell-depleted T cells, or PBMCs. Subjects who had been exposed to COVID-19, were actively infected with it, or had recovered from it provided the deeply sampled blood TCRbeta repertoires that made up the dataset. The repertoires were made available in a free public database intended to serve as a resource for research on the immune response to SARS-CoV-2. The samples were drawn from two sources: the first 160 participants of the ongoing ImmuneRACE study, and 1,200 or so subjects contributed by 6 global collaborators. Sample metadata almost always included a de-identified subject ID, COVID-19 status, age in years and sex. Where available, HLA class I and class II types were taken from metadata supplied by the sample provider and were not determined by assay-based typing.

Summary of the overall study and its limitations: The amount of clinical and demographic metadata varied by source and participant and was provided uncurated.

CDR1 is given as SQVTM and CDR2 as ANQGSEA, both from the germline V gene. The CDR3 runs 14 residues from the cysteine to the phenylalanine. CDR3 DNA only is kept here, 42 bases in frame from base 1. V is cut back by 5 bases and J by 3 bases, with 7 bases in the junction unmatched. TCRbeta CDR3 regions were amplified from genomic DNA using the immunoSEQ Assay, a bias-controlled multiplex PCR. The study's own analysis went as follows. Within the assay, amplification of reference gene primers was used to estimate how many nucleated cells each sample contained. To quantify the absolute abundance of each unique TCRbeta CDR3 rearrangement, sequence reads were collapsed and filtered. For each sample, productive Simpson clonality was calculated as the square root of Simpson's diversity index over productive rearrangements. TCRdb mirrors the immuneACCESS table, restricted to in-frame sequences. Some clones are absent from its copies; in checked studies, under half trace to an unresolved V gene, and the reason for the others is unknown. V, J and clone size are taken as reported in that table, and D and trimming were inferred from the DNA itself. This sample comprises some 220,000 clones, approximately 78% of them detected only once. 5.2% of the sample comes from the top ten.

With respect to this clone: Its recognized antigen is unknown. Base-call qualities are not available, and no considerably larger clone is one nucleotide away.

At one collaborating source in Seattle, patients were enrolled during active infection and were followed longitudinally through the course of disease. The collaborating institutions used their own protocols to collect whole blood in K2EDTA tubes. For TCRbeta analysis, collaborator samples were shipped as frozen whole blood, as isolated PBMCs, or as DNA extracted from either sample type. The sample consisted of peripheral blood. The rearrangement joined TRBV29-1 to TRBJ1-3, and 7 junction bases match TRBD1. The sequence derives from a woman between 65 and 79 years old with COVID-19, enrolled during active disease. The sequence in DNA is TGCAGCGTTACCGACAGGGCTCTTGGAAACACCATATATTTT. This yields the protein CSVTDRALGNTIYF.